This TCR beta chain comes out of a study of blood T cell repertoires in COVID-19. For the study at large: There were acute and convalescent COVID-19 samples, and they came from the United States, Italy and Spain.

TCRdb's copy holds only in-frame clones and misses some; the assay was immunoSEQ multiplex PCR. The sample holds about 320,000 clones; approximately 85% are singletons and the top ten take 7.2%. The receptor's source is a human donor in a cohort sampled during active COVID-19. Sequenced material: peripheral blood.

CDR3 bases: TGTGCCAGCTCACCTAAAAGACAGGGAACTGAAGCTTTCTTT. It specifies CASSPKRQGTEAFF. The rearrangement uses TRBV18 and TRBJ1-1, with 7 bases matching TRBD1. This CDR3 is built from 14 residues. CDR1 and CDR2 (germline): KGHSH, LQKENI. The V and J ends lost 3 bases and 5 bases, in that order; junction bases with no gene match: 6.